A single sample is the source of the 18 T cell receptor beta chains below, sequenced in a study of beta chain features in type 1 diabetes. No antigen has been assigned to these receptors. cDNA synthesis used the whole RNA isolate, giving expressed TCRB sequences. This table comes from immunoSEQ multiplex PCR, and its TCRdb copy is limited to in-frame clones, with some not included. Here the sample spans 300,000 to 450,000 clones, around 10% being singletons. Study-wide findings and caveats: Significant though moderate, a shortening of TCRB CDR3s appeared in all four CD4+ subsets of Type 1 diabetes patients.

What was sequenced was central memory CD4+ T cells from blood. Source of these receptors: a man aged 25-40 years with type 1 diabetes.

This clone was observed a handful of times. This sequence joins TRBV4-2 and TRBJ2-1, with a tentative D call TRBD1 (6 bases). Germline loops: CDR1 LGHNA, CDR2 YNFKEQ. V dropped 5 bases and J dropped 5 bases, with 13 bases sitting between them. CDR3 size: 14 residues. The CDR3 DNA reads as TGTGCCAGCAGCACCATGACAGGAAACAATGAGCAGTTCTTC. Its protein is CASSTMTGNNEQFF.

This clone appeared a few times. The V gene is TRBV6-5, the J gene TRBJ1-5; D uncertain. Germline loops: CDR1 MNHEY, CDR2 SVGAGI. V was clipped by 3 bases and J by 5 bases, with 5 bases between them. This CDR3 has 12 amino acids. CDR3 residues: CASSYVDQPQHF. The CDR3 DNA sequence: TGTGCCAGCAGTTATGTGGATCAGCCCCAGCATTTT.

The chain employs TRBV6-1 and TRBJ2-5; D is uncertain. The length of the CDR3 is 15 residues. Germline V gene data show CDR1 as MNHNS and CDR2 as SASEGT. Trimming stripped 7 bases from V and 2 bases from J, with 17 bases between. The CDR3 region has the DNA TGTGCCAGCACCCCCAGAACAGTCAGACAAGAGACCCAGTACTTC. It encodes CASTPRTVRQETQYF.

This clone was seen more than once but under ten times. This chain connects TRBV18 to TRBJ1-4; D gene unclear. The germline V and J ends were trimmed by 4 bases and 5 bases, with 8 bases remaining between them. CDR1 and CDR2 (germline): KGHSH, LQKENI. This CDR3 spans 13 amino acids. The CDR3 region is CASSREVNEKLFF. In nucleotides, the CDR3 is TGTGCCAGCTCACGGGAAGTAAATGAAAAACTGTTTTTT.

This clone showed up just a few times. The chain recombines TRBV7-8 with TRBJ2-2; the D is unclear. This CDR3 is built from 13 residues. Germline lookup yields CDR1 SGHVS and CDR2 FQNEAQ. Trimming shortened V by 1 base and J by 5 bases, and 5 bases separated the two germline ends. CDR3 protein: CASSLGRTGELFF. CDR3 DNA sequence: TGTGCCAGCAGCTTAGGGCGGACCGGGGAGCTGTTTTTT.

The chain couples TRBV5-4 to TRBJ1-2; D is unclear. The CDR3 is 14 amino acids. CDR1 is SGHNT and CDR2 is YYREEE in the germline V gene (reference sequence). Trimming took 0 bases from V and 0 from J, leaving 6 bases between them. The CDR3 reads CASSLVTTNYGYTF. The CDR3 DNA reads TGTGCCAGCAGCTTGGTGACTACTAACTATGGCTACACCTTC.

The gene calls are TRBV7-2 and TRBJ2-5, with D tentatively TRBD2 (6 bases). V lost 3 bases to trimming and J lost 4 bases, with 9 bases between them. Germline V gene sequence: CDR1 SGHTA, CDR2 FQGNSA. The CDR3 covers 13 residues. The CDR3 sequence: CASSFEGGETQYF. The DNA of the CDR3 is TGTGCCAGCAGCTTTGAGGGAGGAGAGACCCAGTACTTC. Combining the CDR3 with reference TRBV7-2 and TRBJ2-5 gives the whole variable domain GAGVSQSPSNKVTEKGKDVELRCDPISGHTALYWYRQSLGQGLEFLIYFQGNSAPDKSGLPSDRFSAERTGGSVSTLTIQRTQQEDSAVYLCASSFEGGETQYFGPGTRLLVL.

The table lists this clone with a few counts. The chain uses TRBV11-3 and TRBJ2-1; tentative D call: TRBD2 (6 bases). The CDR3 contains 12 residues. The V end lost 1 base, the J end lost 12 bases, and 10 bases lay between the germline ends. The V gene's germline CDR1 is SGHNT and CDR2 YENEEA. CDR3 loop: CASSLVAGWQFF. The CDR3 DNA reads as TGTGCCAGCAGCTTAGTGGCGGGGTGGCAGTTCTTC.

A note on this clone: Different DNA sequences within this sample yield the same CDR3. V usage is TRBV6-1 and J usage is TRBJ1-1; no definite D call. CDR3 length equals 13 residues. From germline, CDR1 is MNHNS and CDR2 SASEGT. V was trimmed by 2 bases and J by 0 bases, leaving 4 bases between them. The CDR3 here is CASSELVNTEAFF. Written as DNA, the CDR3 is TGTGCCAGCAGTGAATTGGTGAACACTGAAGCTTTCTTT.

The chain combines TRBV6-1 with TRBJ2-7; 10 nucleotides line up with TRBD1. This CDR3 has 15 residues. From germline, CDR1 is MNHNS and CDR2 SASEGT. V lost 6 bases to trimming and J lost 3 bases; unmatched junction nucleotides: 8. DNA for the CDR3: TGTGCCAGCAGCCGCGGGACAGGGGTTGGCTACGAGCAGTACTTC. Encoded protein: CASSRGTGVGYEQYF.

The rearrangement uses TRBV27 and TRBJ1-2, with 7 bases aligning to TRBD1. Unmatched junction bases numbered 8, after V lost 2 bases and J lost 5 bases. This CDR3 has 15 amino acids. The V gene's germline CDR1 is MNHEY and CDR2 SMNVEV (reference sequence). The CDR3 reads CASSLMAPGGYGYTF. The CDR3 DNA reads TGTGCCAGCAGTTTAATGGCGCCAGGGGGATATGGCTACACCTTC.

In its sample, this clone was seen a few times. The chain carries TRBV29-1 and TRBJ1-3; D is perhaps TRBD1 (5 bases). Trimming cost V 3 bases and J 2 bases, with 8 bases left between them. The CDR3 has 13 residues. Germline CDR1 SQVTM, CDR2 ANQGSEA. CDR3 DNA sequence: TGCAGCGTTGATTCCAGGGCTGGAAACACCATATATTTT. Protein product: CSVDSRAGNTIYF.

This clone was counted a few times. V is TRBV5-1 and J is TRBJ2-1, with 11 bases fitting TRBD2. The CDR3 is made up of 16 amino acids. Per germline, CDR1 SGHRS and CDR2 YFSETQ. The junction had 5 bases not matched to a gene; V was cut back by 1 base and J by 5 bases. The CDR3 nucleotides are TGCGCCAGCAGCTTGAGAGTAGCGGGAGGGAACAATGAGCAGTTCTTC. Its protein product is CASSLRVAGGNNEQFF.

This clone was counted between two and nine times. The chain uses TRBV5-1 and TRBJ2-2, with TRBD1 matching over 8 bases. The CDR3 is made up of 15 amino acids. The germline V gene has CDR1 SGHRS and CDR2 YFSETQ. V lost 4 bases to trimming and J lost 4 bases; unmatched junction nucleotides: 6. The CDR3 reads CASSTGQGTTGELFF. Here the CDR3 DNA reads TGCGCCAGCAGCACCGGACAGGGAACCACCGGGGAGCTGTTTTTT.

This clone appeared many times. V and J are TRBV28 and TRBJ2-1; D is possibly TRBD1 (6 bases). Germline assignment: CDR1 MDHEN and CDR2 SYDVKM. V lost 5 bases to trimming and J lost 15 bases, with 20 bases between them. This CDR3 has 13 residues. The CDR3 coding sequence is TGTGCCAGCAGTCCACCCGCCGGCGGCAGGGGGTTCTTC. Protein product: CASSPPAGGRGFF.

This clone was picked up many times. The rearrangement joins TRBV28 to TRBJ2-7; a possible D gene is TRBD2 (5 bases). The CDR3 covers 11 residues. Germline CDR1 is MDHEN and CDR2 is SYDVKM. V lost 2 bases and J 6 bases, leaving 5 bases between the germline ends. The CDR3 loop is CASSLSGEQYF. The CDR3 bases are TGTGCCAGCAGTTTAAGCGGCGAGCAGTACTTC.

This chain uses TRBV5-1 with TRBJ2-5; 8 bases are shared with TRBD1. The CDR3 loop spans 15 amino acids. Germline V gene lookup returns CDR1 SGHRS and CDR2 YFSETQ. The junction had 7 bases not matched to a gene; V was cut back by 5 bases and J by 1 base. The CDR3 spells CASRAGTGLQETQYF. The CDR3 nucleotides are TGCGCCAGCAGGGCCGGGACAGGACTCCAAGAGACCCAGTACTTC.

This clone was found a few times. V gene TRBV6-4 combines with J gene TRBJ1-2; D is ambiguous. Trimming left V 6 bases short and J 2 bases short, with 10 bases between. This CDR3 has 13 residues. Germline values: CDR1 MRHNA, CDR2 SNTAGT. The CDR3 region has the DNA TGTGCCAGCAGGAACGACATAAACTATGGCTACACCTTC. Translation: CASRNDINYGYTF.